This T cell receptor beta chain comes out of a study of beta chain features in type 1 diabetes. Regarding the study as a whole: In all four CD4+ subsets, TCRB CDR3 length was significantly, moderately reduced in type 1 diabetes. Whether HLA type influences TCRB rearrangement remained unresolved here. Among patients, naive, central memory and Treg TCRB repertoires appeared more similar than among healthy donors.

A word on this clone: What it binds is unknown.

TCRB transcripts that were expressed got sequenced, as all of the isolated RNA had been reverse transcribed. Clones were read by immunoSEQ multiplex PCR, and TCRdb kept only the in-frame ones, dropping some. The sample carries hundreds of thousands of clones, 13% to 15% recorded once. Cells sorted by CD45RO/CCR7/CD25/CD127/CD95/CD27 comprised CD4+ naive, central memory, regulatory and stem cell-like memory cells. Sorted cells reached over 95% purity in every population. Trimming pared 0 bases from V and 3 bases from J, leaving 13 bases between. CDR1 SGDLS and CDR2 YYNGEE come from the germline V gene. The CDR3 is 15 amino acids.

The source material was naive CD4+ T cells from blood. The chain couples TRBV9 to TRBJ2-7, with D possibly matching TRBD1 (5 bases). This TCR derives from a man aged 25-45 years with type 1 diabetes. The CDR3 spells CASSVGSGKGYEQYF. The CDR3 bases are TGTGCCAGCAGCGTAGGTTCAGGGAAGGGCTACGAGCAGTACTTC.